This T cell receptor beta chain comes out of a study of blood T cells in healthy people across ages. Study-wide results and limits: Older age coincided with a roughly linear decline in TCR beta diversity per million T cells.

CDR1 is MDHEN and CDR2 is SYDVKM in the germline V gene. The CDR3 is made up of 16 amino acids. J was trimmed by 6 bases and V by 5 bases; bases with no gene match: 12. Primers used in a second PCR of about 6 to 11 cycles were a sample-barcoded 5' primer and a J-beta primer mix. TCRdb recomputed calls from the 5' RACE reads with MiXCR, one row per CDR3 protein. The table has some 730,000 distinct CDR3 sequences, about a fifth seen once; the top ten hold roughly 22%. As to this clonotype: Its antigen remains unidentified.

This receptor was taken from an older man in good health. The sample was blood. The chain combines TRBV28 with TRBJ2-3; 9 nucleotides agree with TRBD1. CDR3 DNA: TGTGCCAGCAGTCCTCCCGGGACAGGGACGAGGGATACGCAGTATTTT. Protein sequence: CASSPPGTGTRDTQYF. Looking up the rest from reference TRBV28 and TRBJ2-3 gives the full variable domain: DVKVTQSSRYLVKRTGEKVFLECVQDMDHENMFWYRQDPGLGLRLIYFSYDVKMKEKGDIPEGYSVSREKKERFSLILESASTNQTSMYLCASSPPGTGTRDTQYFGPGTRLTVL.